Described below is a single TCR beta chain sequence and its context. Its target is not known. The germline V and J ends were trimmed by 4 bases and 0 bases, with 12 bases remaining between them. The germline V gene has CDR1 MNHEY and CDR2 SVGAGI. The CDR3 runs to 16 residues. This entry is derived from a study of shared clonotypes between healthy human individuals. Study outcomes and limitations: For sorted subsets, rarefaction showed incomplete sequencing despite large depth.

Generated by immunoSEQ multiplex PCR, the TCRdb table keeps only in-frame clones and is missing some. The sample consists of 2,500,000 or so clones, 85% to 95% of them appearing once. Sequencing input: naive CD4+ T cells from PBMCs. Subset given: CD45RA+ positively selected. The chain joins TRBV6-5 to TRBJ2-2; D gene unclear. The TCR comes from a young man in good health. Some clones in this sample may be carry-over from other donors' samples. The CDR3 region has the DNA TGTGCCAGCAGTTCGAGTGACGCGGCGAACACCGGGGAGCTGTTTTTT. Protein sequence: CASSSSDAANTGELFF.